The 13 T cell receptor beta chains in this list originate from one sample, sequenced in a study of blood T cell repertoires in COVID-19. Profiled with immunoSEQ multiplex PCR; TCRdb holds only in-frame clones, not every one. The sample lists a few hundred thousand clones, roughly 90% occurring once. What was sequenced was peripheral blood. These receptors were collected from a woman under 40 with COVID-19, enrolled during active disease.

This chain connects TRBV19 to TRBJ1-1; tentative D call: TRBD1 (6 bases). V lost 9 bases and J lost 1, with 15 bases in between. CDR3 length: 14 residues. The V gene's germline CDR1 is LNHDA and CDR2 SQIVND (reference sequence). CDR3 nucleotide sequence: TGTGCCAGCGATCCTAGGACAGAGAACACTGAAGCTTTCTTT. This translates into CASDPRTENTEAFF. The complete variable domain, with remaining parts taken from reference TRBV19 and TRBJ1-1, reads DGGITQSPKYLFRKEGQNVTLSCEQNLNHDAMYWYRQDPGQGLRLIYYSQIVNDFQKGDIAEGYSVSREKKESFPLTVTSAQKNPTAFYLCASDPRTENTEAFFGQGTRLTVV.

The chain recombines TRBV5-1 with TRBJ1-1, with D uncertain. Germline CDR1 SGHRS, CDR2 YFSETQ. With 4 bases removed from V and 1 base from J, the gap between germline ends came to 14 bases. There are 15 residues in the CDR3. The CDR3 nucleotides are TGCGCCAGCAGCACCACAGATCAGCCGAACACTGAAGCTTTCTTT. Translated, it gives CASSTTDQPNTEAFF.

J is TRBJ1-1 and V is TRBV6-5, with 8 bases aligning to TRBD1. In germline, CDR1 is MNHEY, CDR2 SVGAGI. The V segment lost 6 bases and the J segment 12 bases; nucleotides outside the gene matches: 12. This CDR3 spans 13 amino acids. Written as DNA, the CDR3 is TGTGCCAGCAGAGACCCCGGACAGGGAGTGCCTTTCTTT. Its protein is CASRDPGQGVPFF.

The chain links TRBV24-1 to TRBJ2-3; 9 bases are a match to TRBD1. CDR3 size: 16 residues. Trimming at V came to 5 bases and at J to 4 bases, leaving 9 bases not matched to a gene. Looked up from germline, CDR1 is KGHDR and CDR2 is SFDVKD. CDR3 protein: CATSGSGQGKADTQYF. The CDR3 nucleotides are TGTGCCACCAGTGGGTCGGGACAGGGTAAGGCAGATACGCAGTATTTT.

The chain employs TRBV28 and TRBJ2-1; D is unclear. CDR1 and CDR2 from the germline V gene are MDHEN and SYDVKM. CDR3 length: 11 amino acids. Trimming shortened V by 5 bases and J by 9 bases, and 8 bases separated the two germline ends. The CDR3: CASSPPGEQFF. CDR3 sequence (DNA): TGTGCCAGCAGTCCCCCGGGTGAGCAGTTCTTC.

This chain joins TRBV29-1 and TRBJ1-1; maybe TRBD1 (6 bases). Germline V gene sequence: CDR1 SQVTM, CDR2 ANQGSEA. This CDR3 spans 13 amino acids. Trimming removed 4 bases from V and 6 bases from J, with 15 bases in between. In nucleotides, the CDR3 is TGCAGCGTTGCTCAGGGGTCTAAGGCTGAAGCTTTCTTT. Encoded protein: CSVAQGSKAEAFF.

V and J are TRBV7-9 and TRBJ2-1, with 7 bases identical to TRBD1. Germline V CDR1 and CDR2: SEHNR, FQNEAQ (reference sequence). The CDR3 is made up of 16 amino acids. J gave up 0 bases and V 5 bases, and 7 bases lay outside the gene matches. CDR3 nucleotide sequence: TGTGCCAGCAGCGACCCCGGGACAGTCTCCTACAATGAGCAGTTCTTC. Translating gives CASSDPGTVSYNEQFF.

The chain links TRBV15 to TRBJ1-6; TRBD1 might be the D (5 bases). This CDR3 region has 15 residues. V was shortened by 0 bases and J by 6 bases, with 9 bases between the two germline ends. CDR1 is LNHNV and CDR2 is YYDKDF in the germline V gene (reference sequence). In nucleotides, the CDR3 is TGTGCCACCAGCAGAGAACCGGACACTAATTCACCCCTCCACTTT. Its translation is CATSREPDTNSPLHF. The whole variable domain, filled in from reference TRBV15 and TRBJ1-6, reads DAMVIQNPRYQVTQFGKPVTLSCSQTLNHNVMYWYQQKSSQAPKLLFHYYDKDFNNEADTPDNFQSRRPNTSFCFLDIRSPGLGDTAMYLCATSREPDTNSPLHFGNGTRLTVT.

This clone appeared once. The genes are TRBV5-1 and TRBJ2-3, with D maybe TRBD2 (6 bases). The CDR3 runs to 16 residues. V lost 3 bases to trimming and J lost 0 bases, with 14 bases between them. In germline, CDR1 is SGHRS, CDR2 YFSETQ. The CDR3 DNA reads as TGCGCCAGCAGCTCAAGGGCGGGGACTAGCACAGATACGCAGTATTTT. This codes for CASSSRAGTSTDTQYF.

This clone has just one count. The V call is TRBV10-3, the J call TRBJ2-2; no firm D call. The CDR3 runs to 16 residues. V gave up 2 bases and J gave up 1 base, with 11 bases separating them. The germline CDR1 and CDR2 sequences are ENHRY and SYGVKD. Written as DNA, the CDR3 is TGTGCCATCAGTGAGCGAAGCTCGCGGAACACCGGGGAGCTGTTTTTT. Translating it yields CAISERSSRNTGELFF.

The V call is TRBV2, the J call TRBJ2-5; a weak D match, TRBD1 (6 bases). Germline CDR1 SNHLY, CDR2 FYNNEI. The length of the CDR3 is 14 residues. Trimming took 8 bases from V and 0 from J, leaving 13 bases between them. CDR3 sequence: CASHYRANQETQYF. As DNA, the CDR3 is TGTGCCAGCCACTACAGGGCCAACCAAGAGACCCAGTACTTC. The full variable domain, in which reference TRBV2 and TRBJ2-5 provide the parts outside the CDR3, is EPEVTQTPSHQVTQMGQEVILRCVPISNHLYFYWYRQILGQKVEFLVSFYNNEISEKSEIFDDQFSVERPDGSNFTLKIRSTKLEDSAMYFCASHYRANQETQYFGPGTRLLVL.

This clone was counted a single time. The chain carries TRBV21-1 and TRBJ2-3; the table's TRBD1 call for D was not verified on the DNA. TRBV21-1 is a known pseudogene. The CDR3 totals 17 residues. The CDR3 DNA reads as TGTGCCAGCAGCACCCGGACAGGGCCTACTAGCACAGATACGCAGTATTTT. It yields the protein CASSTRTGPTSTDTQYF.

This clone is a singleton in its sample. V gene TRBV6-4 combines with J gene TRBJ2-2, with TRBD2 as a possible D gene (6 bases). Germline assignment: CDR1 MRHNA and CDR2 SNTAGT. The CDR3 covers 16 residues. Trimming stripped 5 bases from V and 0 bases from J, with 13 bases between. CDR3 sequence: CASSREWRSNTGELFF. The CDR3 nucleotides read TGTGCCAGCAGTCGGGAGTGGCGATCGAACACCGGGGAGCTGTTTTTT.